This TCR beta chain comes out of a study of blood T cell repertoires in COVID-19. Trimming took 6 bases from V and 2 from J; bases not matched to a gene: 7. The CDR3 consists of 15 residues. The germline V gene encodes CDR1 ENHRY and CDR2 SYGVKD. Using immunoSEQ multiplex PCR, the repertoire was profiled, and TCRdb retains in-frame clones only, with some absent. The sample includes 65,000 to 85,000 clones, 80% to 90% of them seen just once. The TCR originated in a man aged 45 to 65 with active COVID-19. The genes are TRBV10-3 and TRBJ1-1; 9 bases agree with TRBD1. The source material was peripheral blood. CDR3 loop: CAISPGQGHNTEAFF. The DNA of the CDR3 is TGTGCCATCAGCCCCGGACAGGGGCATAACACTGAAGCTTTCTTT.